Below, one T cell receptor (beta chain) is given with its context. No antigen is known for it. The sample is drawn from a study of vaccination effects on CD4 cells after COVID-19. Before any sequencing was done, the ViraFEST assay used viral peptide pools to expand antigen-specific CD4+ T cells. Cells that had been cultured for roughly 9 days were the source of isolated CD4+ T cells. Everyone in the study got two shots of either the BNT162b2 or mRNA-1273 vaccine. About 2.2 million PBMC per well were cultured with around 9.6 IU/ml IL-2 and roughly 9.9 ug/ml peptides. The germline CDR1 and CDR2 sequences are KGHSH and LQKENI. V was pared by 4 bases and J by 2 bases, with 12 bases between. There are 15 residues in the CDR3. Repertoires were generated with immunoSEQ multiplex PCR, while TCRdb's copy carries only in-frame clones and drops some. Among tens of thousands of clones listed, roughly three quarters were seen once.

This receptor was obtained from a human donor who received a COVID-19 vaccine. The sample here was CD4+ T cells from PBMCs cultured with HCoV-OC43 spike peptides, taken after COVID-19 vaccination. Subset reported: HCoV-OC43 spike overlapping peptide pool stimulation. The chain recombines TRBV18 with TRBJ1-3; a possible D gene is TRBD1 (6 bases). The CDR3 protein is CASSLMDSAGNTIYF. The CDR3 coding sequence is TGTGCCAGCTCACTGATGGACAGCGCTGGAAACACCATATATTTT.